The present T cell receptor (beta chain) was sequenced within a study of T cell clonotyping in hematopoietic cell transplantation. Study-wide findings and caveats: Higher Inverse Simpson Index values in graft donor and pretransplant recipient predicted broader posttransplant TCR diversity. Pathologically expanded recipient clonotypes increased progressively from day 30 to day 180 as diversity fell.

Note on this clone: Its cognate antigen is unknown.

As for time point: recipient sample about 28 days before transplant, after cytoreduction. Samples: about 28 days before transplant, then days 30, 100 and 180 after. TCRdb's table, derived via immunoSEQ multiplex PCR, lists solely in-frame clones and lacks some. This table has tens of thousands of clones, approximately 77% appearing once. V lost 2 bases to trimming and J lost 1 base, with 8 bases between them. Germline CDR1 reads WNHNN; CDR2 reads SYGVQD (reference sequence). This CDR3 has 14 amino acids. This sequence was found in a man in his forties or fifties with myelodysplastic syndrome. Some clones in this sample may be carry-over from other donors' samples. The genes are TRBV10-1 and TRBJ1-1, with D uncertain. The sample was peripheral blood mononuclear cells, taken before stem cell transplant. CDR3 region: CASSEVKENTEAFF. CDR3 bases: TGCGCCAGCAGTGAGGTAAAGGAGAACACTGAAGCTTTCTTT.